Listed here are 6 T cell receptor beta chains from one sample, sequenced in a study of T cell changes during pregnancy in multiple sclerosis. TCRdb's table, derived via immunoSEQ multiplex PCR, lists solely in-frame clones and lacks some. The profile shows roughly 50,000 clones, 90% to 95% of them singletons. Specimen: CD4+ T cells from peripheral blood mononuclear cells, collected after pregnancy. Receptors originate from a female donor with multiple sclerosis, enrolled in a pregnancy study.

This clone was found once. The chain employs TRBV5-4 and TRBJ2-4; a weak D match, TRBD2 (6 bases). CDR3 length: 12 residues. The V end was cut by 1 base, the J end by 13 bases, with 12 bases between. Germline assignment: CDR1 SGHNT and CDR2 YYREEE (reference sequence). Here the CDR3 DNA reads TGTGCCAGCAGCTTGTTGGGCGGGATCCAGTACTTC. This encodes CASSLLGGIQYF.

The chain carries TRBV9 and TRBJ2-7; D is ambiguous. V lost 0 bases to trimming and J lost 7 bases, with 11 bases between them. Germline V CDR1 and CDR2: SGDLS, YYNGEE. The CDR3 contains 13 residues. The CDR3 region has the DNA TGTGCCAGCAGCGTAGATCATTTTCGGGAGCAGTACTTC. Protein product: CASSVDHFREQYF.

This clone was observed once. The chain couples TRBV7-2 to TRBJ2-3, with a weak D call TRBD2 (5 bases). CDR1 and CDR2 (germline): SGHTA, FQGNSA. Between the trimmed V and J ends, which lost 4 bases and 4 bases, there was a span of 9 bases. The CDR3 consists of 13 residues. CDR3 in amino acids: CASSSRLSDTQYF. CDR3 nucleotides: TGTGCCAGCAGCTCCCGACTATCAGATACGCAGTATTTT.

This sequence joins TRBV2 and TRBJ1-5; 7 bases line up with TRBD1. This CDR3 comprises 15 residues. The ends lost 5 bases at V and 2 bases at J; junction bases unmatched: 6. Germline V gene data show CDR1 as SNHLY and CDR2 as FYNNEI. CDR3 in amino acids: CASSRQGVGNQPQHF. CDR3 nucleotides: TGTGCCAGCAGTCGACAGGGAGTGGGCAATCAGCCCCAGCATTTT. The variable domain in full, completed from reference TRBV2 and TRBJ1-5, reads EPEVTQTPSHQVTQMGQEVILRCVPISNHLYFYWYRQILGQKVEFLVSFYNNEISEKSEIFDDQFSVERPDGSNFTLKIRSTKLEDSAMYFCASSRQGVGNQPQHFGDGTRLSIL.

This clone was found a few times. V is TRBV5-5 and J is TRBJ2-1; tentative D call: TRBD2 (6 bases). Germline V gives CDR1 SGHKS, CDR2 YYEKEE (reference sequence). Trimming removed 2 bases at V and 3 bases at J, with 12 bases between. The CDR3 extends over 15 amino acids. CDR3 amino acids: CASSLAAGNYNEQFF. The CDR3 DNA reads TGTGCCAGCAGCTTAGCGGCGGGAAACTACAATGAGCAGTTCTTC. The full variable domain, its missing parts supplied by reference TRBV5-5 and TRBJ2-1, is DAGVTQSPTHLIKTRGQQVTLRCSPISGHKSVSWYQQVLGQGPQFIFQYYEKEERGRGNFPDRFSARQFPNYSSELNVNALLLGDSALYLCASSLAAGNYNEQFFGPGTRLTVL.

This sequence joins TRBV5-6 and TRBJ2-5, with 7 bases matching TRBD1. This CDR3 has 19 amino acids. In germline, CDR1 is SGHDT, CDR2 YYEEEE. Trimming at V came to 1 base and at J to 3 bases, leaving 18 bases not matched to a gene. For the CDR3, the DNA is TGTGCCAGCAGCTTGTTCAGGCCGTACAGGGGACACACAGAAGAGACCCAGTACTTC. Its translation: CASSLFRPYRGHTEETQYF.